This TCR beta chain was recovered during a study of T cell repertoires in cytomegalovirus infection. On the study more broadly: Recently identified HLA-C-restricted CMV epitopes and well-studied HLA-B-restricted CMV epitopes were used by the study. A matching HLA type, together with CMV infection, was signaled by public TCR beta signatures.

TCRdb independently ran MiXCR on the reads; one entry per CDR3 protein. Of hundreds of thousands of distinct CDR3 sequences in the sample, 40% to 50% were seen once. This CDR3 has 16 amino acids. Trimming stripped 4 bases from V and 3 bases from J, with 13 bases between. About this clonotype itself: The antigen remains undetermined.

The receptor comes from a human donor in good health (CMV status not recorded). Some clones in this sample may be carry-over from other donors' samples. Specimen: cultured PBMCs, collected from culture after CMV antigen stimulation. The rearrangement uses TRBV23-1 and TRBJ1-6; D perhaps matches TRBD1 (6 bases). TRBV23-1 is placed among ORFs of uncertain function. The CDR3 loop is CASSRDNTYYNSPLHF. DNA of the CDR3: TGCGCCAGCAGTCGGGACAACACTTACTATAATTCACCCCTCCACTTT.